Following are 27 T cell receptor beta chains from one sample sequenced in a study of blood T cell repertoires in COVID-19 (dated by TCRdb to the early 2020s). Library generation was performed with the immunoSEQ multiplex PCR assay. This immuneACCESS table, as held by TCRdb, lists in-frame sequences with V and J called but not all clones. Of the missing ones, under half trace to an unresolved V gene in checked studies; the others have no known cause. Here the sample has tens of thousands of clones; 75% to 90% occur a single time. The ten largest clones take up about 10% of the sample. Sequences were obtained from peripheral blood. The receptors were sampled from a human donor in a cohort sampled during active COVID-19.

This clone was detected only a few times. This chain joins TRBV5-1 and TRBJ2-2; 11 bases are shared with TRBD2. CDR1 is SGHRS and CDR2 is YFSETQ in the germline V gene. J was trimmed by 2 bases and V by 4 bases; bases with no gene match: 4. The CDR3 consists of 16 residues. The CDR3 here is CASSVGLAVNTGELFF. The CDR3 DNA is TGCGCCAGCAGCGTGGGACTAGCGGTAAACACCGGGGAGCTGTTTTTT. Together with reference TRBV5-1 and TRBJ2-2, the CDR3 gives the full variable domain: KAGVTQTPRYLIKTRGQQVTLSCSPISGHRSVSWYQQTPGQGLQFLFEYFSETQRNKGNFPGRFSGRQFSNSRSEMNVSTLELGDSALYLCASSVGLAVNTGELFFGEGSRLTVL.

The chain is built from TRBV3-1 (or the pseudogene TRBV3-2) and TRBJ2-2; 10 nucleotides match TRBD2. Germline V CDR1 and CDR2: LGHDT, YNNKEL (reference sequence). This CDR3 spans 17 amino acids. V was pared by 2 bases and J by 4 bases, with 7 bases of the junction left unmatched. CDR3 sequence reads: CASSQWRERGGTGELFF. DNA for the CDR3: TGTGCCAGCAGCCAATGGAGGGAGCGGGGGGGCACCGGGGAGCTGTTTTTT.

In DNA, the CDR3 is TGTGCCAGCAGCCAACTTGACAGGGGCTATGGCTACACCTTC. Translating it yields CASSQLDRGYGYTF. V and J are TRBV3-1 (or the pseudogene TRBV3-2) and TRBJ1-2, with 8 bases identical to TRBD1. CDR3 length: 14 residues. V shed 2 bases and J 4 bases; nucleotides not matched to a gene: 3. CDR1 LGHDT and CDR2 YNNKEL come from the germline V gene (reference sequence).

This chain uses TRBV13 with TRBJ2-3; maybe TRBD2 (5 bases). V was clipped by 0 bases and J by 1 base, with 8 bases between them. Germline CDR1 PRHDT, CDR2 FYEKMQ (reference sequence). The CDR3 is made up of 15 amino acids. CDR3 in amino acids: CASSLGEVGTDTQYF. The CDR3 coding sequence is TGTGCCAGCAGCTTAGGGGAGGTCGGCACAGATACGCAGTATTTT.

The rearrangement links TRBV18 to TRBJ2-7; 11 positions match TRBD2. The CDR3 length is 15 residues. V gave up 6 bases and J gave up 4 bases; unmatched junction bases: 8. In germline, CDR1 is KGHSH, CDR2 LQKENI. CDR3 sequence reads: CASSEGTSGRYEQYF. CDR3 nucleotides: TGTGCCAGCTCCGAAGGGACTAGCGGTAGGTACGAGCAGTACTTC.

The genes are TRBV2 and TRBJ2-1, with 9 bases that match TRBD1. Germline V gives CDR1 SNHLY, CDR2 FYNNEI. This CDR3 is built from 12 residues. Trimming cost V 3 bases and J 12 bases; bases outside gene matches: 3. DNA for the CDR3: TGTGCCAGCAGTGAGGACAGGGGCGGGCAGTTCTTC. Translating it yields CASSEDRGGQFF.

This clone showed up just a few times. The chain uses TRBV29-1 and TRBJ2-7; TRBD1 might be the D (5 bases). CDR1 is SQVTM and CDR2 is ANQGSEA in the germline V gene. The CDR3 runs to 12 residues. V was pared by 4 bases and J by 1 base, with 8 bases between. The CDR3 bases are TGCAGCGTTGCGAAGGGGTCCTACGAGCAGTACTTC. Protein product: CSVAKGSYEQYF.

The chain is built from TRBV7-2 and TRBJ2-2, with 8 positions matching TRBD2. The CDR3 has 17 amino acids. With 6 bases clipped from V and 1 base from J, the junction kept 10 bases outside the gene matches. Germline CDR1 reads SGHTA; CDR2 reads FQGNSA. The CDR3 sequence: CASRHSLAVGNTGELFF. Here the CDR3 DNA reads TGTGCCAGCAGACACTCACTAGCGGTCGGGAACACCGGGGAGCTGTTTTTT.

This clone was picked up a small number of times. The chain employs TRBV12-3 or TRBV12-4 and TRBJ1-5; D may be TRBD1 (5 bases). Trimming took off 6 bases at V and 6 bases at J, with 9 bases between the two ends. This CDR3 is built from 12 residues. CDR3 nucleotide sequence: TGTGCCAGCAGGCAGGGTACTCAGCCCCAGCATTTT. Its translation is CASRQGTQPQHF.

The chain couples TRBV28 to TRBJ2-6, with a tentative D call TRBD1 (6 bases). The germline CDR1 and CDR2 sequences are MDHEN and SYDVKM. The CDR3 has 15 amino acids. V was shortened by 6 bases and J by 1 base, with 10 bases between the two germline ends. CDR3 sequence: CASRSGVSGANVLTF. In nucleotides, the CDR3 is TGTGCCAGCAGATCAGGGGTTTCTGGGGCCAACGTCCTGACTTTC.

The chain employs TRBV5-1 and TRBJ2-3; TRBD2 is a possible D gene (6 bases). Germline V gene sequence: CDR1 SGHRS, CDR2 YFSETQ. The CDR3 is 13 amino acids. Trimming removed 5 bases at V and 4 bases at J, with 11 bases between. CDR3 nucleotide sequence: TGCGCCAGCAGGACTAGTAGGTCAGATACGCAGTATTTT. Its translation: CASRTSRSDTQYF.

The chain couples TRBV5-1 to TRBJ2-3, with D uncertain. Germline V gene sequence: CDR1 SGHRS, CDR2 YFSETQ. This CDR3 comprises 13 residues. Trimming removed 0 bases at V and 0 bases at J, with 2 bases between. The CDR3 region is CASSLASTDTQYF. The CDR3 DNA sequence: TGCGCCAGCAGCTTGGCTAGCACAGATACGCAGTATTTT.

V usage is TRBV6-5 and J usage is TRBJ2-7, with TRBD1 identical over 11 bases. The CDR3 runs 14 residues. Germline loops: CDR1 MNHEY, CDR2 SVGAGI. The V segment lost 5 bases and the J segment 7 bases; nucleotides outside the gene matches: 7. CDR3 sequence: CASSQDRGHGEQYF. The CDR3 DNA reads TGTGCCAGCAGTCAGGACAGGGGGCACGGTGAGCAGTACTTC.

The chain links TRBV10-3 to TRBJ2-3, with unresolved D. Germline CDR1 ENHRY, CDR2 SYGVKD. Trimming left V 0 bases short and J 0 bases short, with 13 bases between. The CDR3 spans 17 residues. The CDR3 bases are TGTGCCATCAGTGAGTCGAGGAAGCGAGACAGCACAGATACGCAGTATTTT. This sequence encodes CAISESRKRDSTDTQYF.

The chain has TRBV5-1 and TRBJ2-3; 8 bases align to TRBD2. J gave up 4 bases and V 2 bases, and 6 bases lay outside the gene matches. Germline V gene sequence: CDR1 SGHRS, CDR2 YFSETQ. CDR3 length: 15 residues. In DNA form, the CDR3 reads TGCGCCAGCAGCTTCCAAGCGGGAGCCCCAGATACGCAGTATTTT. Translated, it gives CASSFQAGAPDTQYF.

This clone appeared once. The chain joins TRBV5-1 to TRBJ2-5, with D possibly TRBD2 on 6 matching bases. Trimming shortened V by 4 bases and J by 3 bases, and 10 bases separated the two germline ends. This CDR3 is built from 13 residues. From germline, CDR1 is SGHRS and CDR2 YFSETQ. The CDR3 sequence is CASSREPKETQYF. The DNA for the CDR3 is TGCGCCAGCAGCCGGGAGCCCAAAGAGACCCAGTACTTC.

The CDR3 coding sequence is TGTGCCAGCAGCGTAGCTACTCAGGGTGAACTGTTTTTT. It is translated as CASSVATQGELFF. The rearrangement links TRBV9 to TRBJ1-4; a possible D gene is TRBD1 (5 bases). Trimming removed 0 bases from V and 12 bases from J, with 12 bases in between. CDR3 length equals 13 residues. Germline assignment: CDR1 SGDLS and CDR2 YYNGEE.

This clone occurred once. This chain links TRBV7-9 with TRBJ2-5, with 7 positions matching TRBD2. Germline V gene sequence: CDR1 SEHNR, CDR2 FQNEAQ (reference sequence). There are 14 residues in the CDR3. V lost 3 bases and J lost 2; bases outside the gene matches: 3. This CDR3 reads CASSFTGGQETQYF. CDR3 in DNA: TGTGCCAGCAGCTTTACGGGGGGACAAGAGACCCAGTACTTC.

The chain employs TRBV5-1 and TRBJ2-5; 12 bases agree with TRBD2. Trimming at V came to 4 bases and at J to 3 bases, leaving 4 bases not matched to a gene. The CDR3 contains 15 residues. The germline CDR1 and CDR2 sequences are SGHRS and YFSETQ. CDR3 coding DNA: TGCGCCAGCAGCACGGGACTAGCGGGCGAAGAGACCCAGTACTTC. Encoded protein: CASSTGLAGEETQYF.

This clone was observed once. V is TRBV4-2 and J is TRBJ2-1; D uncertain. This CDR3 spans 15 amino acids. CDR1 LGHNA and CDR2 YNFKEQ come from the germline V gene. Trimming cost V 0 bases and J 0 bases, with 6 bases left between them. The CDR3 DNA sequence: TGTGCCAGCAGCCAAGATCCTAACTCCTACAATGAGCAGTTCTTC. This codes for CASSQDPNSYNEQFF.

The chain employs TRBV27 and TRBJ1-1; D may be TRBD1 (6 bases). The CDR3 spans 15 residues. Germline V lookup: CDR1 MNHEY, CDR2 SMNVEV (reference sequence). Trimming took 5 bases from V and 2 from J, leaving 15 bases between them. Written as DNA, the CDR3 is TGTGCCAGCAGTGTATACCCACAGGGAAACACTGAAGCTTTCTTT. Amino acid sequence: CASSVYPQGNTEAFF.

A word on this clone: Other DNA variants within this sample encode the same CDR3. CDR3 DNA sequence: TGTGCCAGCAGTTACCCGACTAGCGGGAAAGTTTACGAGCAGTACTTC. Protein sequence: CASSYPTSGKVYEQYF. The V call is TRBV6-6, the J call TRBJ2-7, with 11 bases fitting TRBD2. Germline assignment: CDR1 MNHNY and CDR2 SVGAGI (reference sequence). CDR3 size: 16 residues. With V trimmed by 2 bases and J by 4 bases, 7 bases remained unmatched.

The genes are TRBV12-3 or TRBV12-4 and TRBJ1-1; D is ambiguous. V lost 8 bases and J 1 base, leaving 5 bases between the germline ends. The CDR3 loop spans 11 amino acids. CDR3 sequence: CASRENTEAFF. In DNA, the CDR3 is TGTGCCAGCCGAGAGAACACTGAAGCTTTCTTT.

Details on this clone: One end of the junction is discordant with germline, which a read error may explain. The chain employs TRBV19 and TRBJ1-3, with TRBD1 identical over 7 bases. This CDR3 is 12 amino acids long. The germline V gene has CDR1 LNHDA and CDR2 SQIVND (reference sequence). The CDR3 bases are TGTGCCAGTAGCCGCGACAGGGTCAACTTTCTGTTT. It specifies CASSRDRVNFLF. Supplemented by reference TRBV19 and TRBJ1-3, the full variable domain reads DGGITQSPKYLFRKEGQNVTLSCEQNLNHDAMYWYRQDPGQGLRLIYYSQIVNDFQKGDIAEGYSVSREKKESFPLTVTSAQKNPTAFYLCASSRDRVNFLFGEGSWLTVV.

The chain combines TRBV15 with TRBJ2-7, with D hard to call. Deletions cut 8 bases from V and 0 bases from J, with 11 bases between. The CDR3 contains 13 residues. CDR1 and CDR2 (germline): LNHNV, YYDKDF (reference sequence). This chain's CDR3 is CATARTGSYEQYF. CDR3 DNA sequence: TGTGCCACCGCCCGTACGGGCTCCTACGAGCAGTACTTC.

This chain links TRBV3-1 (or the pseudogene TRBV3-2) with TRBJ1-5; 10 bases fit TRBD1. Germline lookup yields CDR1 LGHDT and CDR2 YNNKEL (reference sequence). V lost 5 bases, J lost 6 bases, and 13 bases stayed unmatched. CDR3 length: 17 residues. DNA of the CDR3: TGTGCCAGCAGCTATACGGGCGGGGACAGGGGTTCTCAGCCCCAGCATTTT. The encoded protein is CASSYTGGDRGSQPQHF.

The chain links TRBV18 to TRBJ1-2; TRBD1 matches at 8 bases. Germline lookup yields CDR1 KGHSH and CDR2 LQKENI. V shed 6 bases, J shed 3 bases, and the junction held 3 bases outside the gene matches. This CDR3 region has 13 residues. The CDR3 region has the DNA TGTGCCAGCTCCCAGGACAGGGACTATGGCTACACCTTC. Protein: CASSQDRDYGYTF.